This T cell receptor beta chain comes out of a study of T cell repertoires in cytomegalovirus infection. As for the study in general: An indication of both CMV infection and matching HLA type came from public TCR beta signatures.

TCRdb analysed the reads with MiXCR anew, one entry per CDR3 protein. Of hundreds of thousands of distinct CDR3 sequences listed, about 39% are singletons. The V gene's germline CDR1 is SGHVT and CDR2 SQSDAQ. V was shortened by 2 bases and J by 9 bases, with 23 bases between the two germline ends. CDR3 size: 17 residues. Details on this clonotype: What it binds is unknown.

The clonotype comes from a human donor in good health (CMV status not recorded). Some clones in this sample may be carry-over from other donors' samples. This chain joins TRBV7-4 and TRBJ2-1, with a possible D match to TRBD2 (6 bases). Sequences were derived from cultured PBMCs, sampled from culture after CMV antigen stimulation. CDR3 nucleotides: TGTGCCAGCAGCTTATCCGGTAGGGCTAGCGTACATCGTGAGCAGTTCTTC. It codes for CASSLSGRASVHREQFF.